The 24 T cell receptor beta chains in this list originate from one sample, sequenced in a study of technical replicates of blood from several donors (dated by TCRdb to about 2017). The receptor library was made with the immunoSEQ multiplex PCR assay. The immuneACCESS repertoire file appears here via TCRdb, limited to in-frame rearrangements. These files lack a portion of the clones; in checked studies, under half of the deficit traces to unresolved V genes, and the cause of the others is not known. For this sample the table gives 79,000 or so clones, of which more than 85% were detected only once. 0.35% to 0.4% of the sample lies in the top ten. The sequencing sample was made of T cells isolated from PBMCs. The receptors here all came from a human donor in good health.

This chain links TRBV7-2 with TRBJ1-5; TRBD1 matches 7 bases. The CDR3 extends over 15 amino acids. From germline, CDR1 is SGHTA and CDR2 FQGNSA. V dropped 5 bases and J dropped 5; count of bases not matched to a gene: 9. The CDR3 here is CASSIQGNGDQPQHF. The CDR3 DNA sequence: TGTGCCAGCAGCATACAGGGGAATGGGGATCAGCCCCAGCATTTT.

The chain carries TRBV30 and TRBJ1-2; 7 bases align to TRBD1. Trimming took 0 bases from V and 4 from J; bases not matched to a gene: 5. The germline gives CDR1 GTSNPN, CDR2 SVGIG (reference sequence). The CDR3 totals 14 residues. The chain's CDR3 is CAWSVPSGGYGYTF. CDR3 nucleotide sequence: TGTGCCTGGAGTGTACCTTCAGGGGGCTATGGCTACACCTTC.

The chain employs TRBV4-1 and TRBJ1-1, with TRBD1 matching over 8 bases. The junction had 19 bases not matched to a gene; V was cut back by 3 bases and J by 7 bases. The CDR3 totals 18 residues. The germline V gene encodes CDR1 MGHRA and CDR2 YSYEKL. CDR3 residues: CASSHGQGYSELEIEAFF. The DNA of the CDR3 is TGCGCCAGCAGCCATGGACAGGGTTACTCCGAGTTGGAGATTGAAGCTTTCTTT.

This chain links TRBV6-5 with TRBJ2-7; D is uncertain. CDR3 length: 16 residues. Trimming pared 1 base from V and 2 bases from J, leaving 15 bases between. Germline V gene lookup returns CDR1 MNHEY and CDR2 SVGAGI. CDR3 coding DNA: TGTGCCAGCAGTTACTATCTAAGGAGTTATACCTACGAGCAGTACTTC. Translated: CASSYYLRSYTYEQYF.

This clone was seen more than once but under ten times. The V call is TRBV9, the J call TRBJ1-1; maybe TRBD1 (5 bases). V was pared by 7 bases and J by 5 bases, with 15 bases between. The CDR3 runs to 13 residues. Germline assignment: CDR1 SGDLS and CDR2 YYNGEE. CDR3 sequence (DNA): TGTGCCAGCCAGGGACGGACTAAGACTGAAGCTTTCTTT. Translating it yields CASQGRTKTEAFF.

This clone was found once. The genes are TRBV6-6 and TRBJ2-5, with D possibly being TRBD2 (5 bases). Trimming removed 4 bases from V and 14 bases from J, with 14 bases in between. The CDR3 loop spans 11 amino acids. The germline gives CDR1 MNHNY, CDR2 SVGAGI (reference sequence). The CDR3, as DNA: TGTGCCAGCAGTTCCTCGGACTCCCGTTACTTC. It codes for CASSSSDSRYF.

The chain carries TRBV28 and TRBJ1-4; perhaps TRBD1 as D (5 bases). The CDR3 has 15 amino acids. Trimming pared 3 bases from V and 6 bases from J, leaving 14 bases between. Germline CDR1 MDHEN, CDR2 SYDVKM. CDR3 loop: CASSFPRAKDEKLFF. The CDR3 DNA is TGTGCCAGCAGTTTTCCCAGGGCGAAAGATGAAAAACTGTTTTTT.

The gene calls are TRBV27 and TRBJ1-2, with TRBD1 matching 7 bases. From germline, CDR1 is MNHEY and CDR2 SMNVEV (reference sequence). V gave up 8 bases and J gave up 0 bases; unmatched junction bases: 12. The CDR3 extends over 16 amino acids. CDR3 sequence reads: CASGLLQGFSNYGYTF. In nucleotides, the CDR3 is TGTGCCAGCGGACTTTTACAGGGGTTTTCTAACTATGGCTACACCTTC.

The rearrangement links TRBV28 to TRBJ1-2; 7 nucleotides align to TRBD1. The length of the CDR3 is 12 residues. Trimming at V came to 10 bases and at J to 5 bases, leaving 7 bases not matched to a gene. Per germline, CDR1 MDHEN and CDR2 SYDVKM. CDR3 amino acids: CATQGDSYGYTF. The CDR3 DNA reads TGTGCCACCCAGGGGGATTCTTATGGCTACACCTTC.

The chain employs TRBV29-1 and TRBJ1-2, with 9 nucleotides matching TRBD1. V shed 8 bases and J 8 bases; nucleotides not matched to a gene: 9. The CDR3 sequence is 12 residues long. Germline V gene lookup returns CDR1 SQVTM and CDR2 ANQGSEA. CDR3 sequence reads: CSSGDRDKGYTF. The CDR3 coding sequence is TGCAGCTCCGGGGACAGGGACAAGGGCTACACCTTC.

In this sample, this clone turned up once. The V gene is TRBV4-1, the J gene TRBJ1-2; the D is unclear. V was trimmed by 4 bases and J by 5 bases, leaving 23 bases between them. CDR3 length: 17 residues. Germline values: CDR1 MGHRA, CDR2 YSYEKL. CDR3 region: CASSPTRNQADRYGYTF. In DNA, the CDR3 is TGCGCCAGCAGCCCCACAAGAAATCAGGCAGACCGGTATGGCTACACCTTC.

This CDR3 reads CASSVGTGFYSPTEQYF. The CDR3 DNA reads as TGTGCCAGTAGTGTCGGGACAGGGTTTTACTCCCCAACCGAGCAGTACTTC. The chain has TRBV19 and TRBJ2-7, with TRBD1 matching 9 bases. The junction had 17 bases not matched to a gene; V was cut back by 5 bases and J by 6 bases. Germline CDR1 reads LNHDA; CDR2 reads SQIVND (reference sequence). The CDR3 has 17 residues. Combining the CDR3 with reference TRBV19 and TRBJ2-7 gives the whole variable domain DGGITQSPKYLFRKEGQNVTLSCEQNLNHDAMYWYRQDPGQGLRLIYYSQIVNDFQKGDIAEGYSVSREKKESFPLTVTSAQKNPTAFYLCASSVGTGFYSPTEQYFGPGTRLTVT.

This chain joins TRBV19 and TRBJ2-2; D gene ambiguous. The germline V gene encodes CDR1 LNHDA and CDR2 SQIVND (reference sequence). V was pared by 5 bases and J by 6 bases, with 7 bases between. The CDR3 is 12 residues long. CDR3 nucleotide sequence: TGTGCCAGTAGTCTCTTTCCCGGGGAGCTGTTTTTT. Translation: CASSLFPGELFF. The variable domain in full, completed from reference TRBV19 and TRBJ2-2, reads DGGITQSPKYLFRKEGQNVTLSCEQNLNHDAMYWYRQDPGQGLRLIYYSQIVNDFQKGDIAEGYSVSREKKESFPLTVTSAQKNPTAFYLCASSLFPGELFFGEGSRLTVL.

V and J are TRBV4-2 and TRBJ2-7; D perhaps matches TRBD2 (5 bases). CDR3 size: 15 residues. V was pared by 0 bases and J by 0 bases, with 9 bases between. CDR1 and CDR2 from the germline V gene are LGHNA and YNFKEQ. The CDR3 DNA reads as TGTGCCAGCAGCCAAGATCCCGGGGACTCCTACGAGCAGTACTTC. The encoded protein is CASSQDPGDSYEQYF.

This chain joins TRBV28 and TRBJ1-2, with D possibly being TRBD1 (5 bases). This CDR3 is built from 14 residues. Germline assignment: CDR1 MDHEN and CDR2 SYDVKM. Trimming left V 6 bases short and J 4 bases short, with 15 bases between. The CDR3 region is CASRLQGGFYGYTF. The CDR3 bases are TGTGCCAGCAGACTTCAGGGCGGATTCTATGGCTACACCTTC.

The V call is TRBV2, the J call TRBJ2-5; 7 positions agree with TRBD1. Germline loops: CDR1 SNHLY, CDR2 FYNNEI. The CDR3 has 15 residues. V was pared by 6 bases and J by 4 bases, with 11 bases of the junction left unmatched. The CDR3 nucleotides are TGTGCCAGCAGGGCCGACAGGGTTGTAGGAGAGACCCAGTACTTC. The encoded protein is CASRADRVVGETQYF.

This sequence joins TRBV18 and TRBJ2-1; 11 bases line up with TRBD2. The ends lost 1 base at V and 0 bases at J; junction bases unmatched: 5. Germline V gives CDR1 KGHSH, CDR2 LQKENI. CDR3 length equals 18 residues. The CDR3 region has the DNA TGTGCCAGCTCACCACTGCGACTAGCGGGGAGCTCCTACAATGAGCAGTTCTTC. Protein product: CASSPLRLAGSSYNEQFF.

As DNA, the CDR3 is TGTGCCAGCAGCCGATATAGGGCGACTACCTACGAGCAGTACTTC. The encoded protein is CASSRYRATTYEQYF. The chain has TRBV6-5 and TRBJ2-7; weak D call: TRBD2 (5 bases). The CDR3 has 15 residues. Germline CDR1 reads MNHEY; CDR2 reads SVGAGI. V lost 6 bases, J lost 2 bases, and 17 bases lay in between.

J is TRBJ1-4 and V is TRBV28; D uncertain. This CDR3 is 15 amino acids long. The germline V and J ends were trimmed by 6 bases and 3 bases, with 14 bases remaining between them. Per germline, CDR1 MDHEN and CDR2 SYDVKM. CDR3 in DNA: TGTGCCAGCAGAAGAAACCTACCTGCTAATGAAAAACTGTTTTTT. Encoded protein: CASRRNLPANEKLFF.

This clone occurred a few times. V and J are TRBV7-2 and TRBJ2-2; tentative D call: TRBD2 (6 bases). This CDR3 is 19 amino acids long. Germline lookup yields CDR1 SGHTA and CDR2 FQGNSA. Trimming took 2 bases from V and 3 from J, leaving 22 bases between them. The CDR3 loop reads CASSLTPSSGGAHTGELFF. The CDR3 DNA is TGTGCCAGCAGCTTAACCCCGAGTTCCGGGGGAGCGCACACCGGGGAGCTGTTTTTT.

The chain's CDR3 is CAISEGRQSSYEQYF. The DNA of the CDR3 is TGTGCCATCAGTGAGGGAAGACAGAGCTCCTACGAGCAGTACTTC. V and J are TRBV10-3 and TRBJ2-7, with D possibly matching TRBD1 (5 bases). This CDR3 is built from 15 residues. V lost 2 bases and J lost 0, with 11 bases in between. Germline V gene data show CDR1 as ENHRY and CDR2 as SYGVKD.

The chain links TRBV7-9 to TRBJ2-7; possible D gene TRBD2, 5 bases. The CDR3 loop spans 12 amino acids. V was clipped by 4 bases and J by 2 bases, with 6 bases between them. Germline CDR1 reads SEHNR; CDR2 reads FQNEAQ (reference sequence). CDR3: CASSSGAYEQYF. DNA for the CDR3: TGTGCCAGCAGCTCCGGGGCCTACGAGCAGTACTTC.

This clone was seen once. The rearrangement uses TRBV2 and TRBJ2-7, with D tentatively TRBD1 (5 bases). Germline loops: CDR1 SNHLY, CDR2 FYNNEI. The V end lost 7 bases, the J end lost 0 bases, and 19 bases lay between the germline ends. The CDR3 is made up of 16 amino acids. The CDR3 nucleotides are TGTGCCAGCATCTTTAAATGGGCGACAGTCTCCTACGAGCAGTACTTC. It yields the protein CASIFKWATVSYEQYF.

V and J are TRBV19 and TRBJ1-3; D is ambiguous. The CDR3 is 14 residues long. The germline V gene has CDR1 LNHDA and CDR2 SQIVND (reference sequence). V was pared by 4 bases and J by 1 base, with 8 bases between. CDR3 sequence (DNA): TGTGCCAGTAGTACCTCTCGGTCTGGAAACACCATATATTTT. Its translation: CASSTSRSGNTIYF.